The entry that follows covers one T cell receptor (beta chain) sequence. The source of the sample is a study of OX40 agonist ivuxolimab in advanced cancers. V lost 5 bases, J lost 4 bases, and 4 bases stayed unmatched. This CDR3 spans 13 amino acids. CDR1 SGDLS and CDR2 YYNGEE come from the germline V gene. Profiling relied on immunoSEQ multiplex PCR, and the TCRdb table lists in-frame clones only, not all of them. The table includes 30,000 to 35,000 clones, around 70% detected once. The rearrangement links TRBV9 to TRBJ1-1; TRBD1 aligns across 8 bases. The receptor was isolated from an adult with an advanced solid tumor such as melanoma, head and neck, liver or kidney cancer. The sequencing used CD4+ or CD8+ T cells sorted from blood, collected in a trial of the OX40 agonist ivuxolimab. The DNA for the CDR3 is TGTGCCAGCAGAGATACAGGGGGCACTGAAGCTTTCTTT. Amino acid sequence: CASRDTGGTEAFF.